The 14 T cell receptor beta chains given below trace back to one sample, sequenced in a study of cytomegalovirus exposure and HLA in healthy donors. Amplification used 60 Vbeta primers and 13 Jbeta primers. Profiling relied on immunoSEQ multiplex PCR, and the TCRdb table lists in-frame clones only, not all of them. The table lists around 140,000 clones, approximately 70% of them singletons. Sequencing used PBMCs. The receptors shown here come from a woman aged 18 to 35 in good health and CMV-seronegative.

This chain joins TRBV7-9 and TRBJ1-5, with D possibly matching TRBD1 (5 bases). V lost 4 bases and J 4 bases, leaving 17 bases between the germline ends. This CDR3 has 16 amino acids. The V gene's germline CDR1 is SEHNR and CDR2 FQNEAQ (reference sequence). The CDR3 bases are TGTGCCAGCAGCTACGGGGGTGTACAAGGGAATCAGCCCCAGCATTTT. The encoded protein is CASSYGGVQGNQPQHF.

This chain joins TRBV4-2 and TRBJ2-5, with 11 bases fitting TRBD2. The CDR3 length is 16 residues. The V segment lost 4 bases and the J segment 5 bases; nucleotides outside the gene matches: 9. Per germline, CDR1 LGHNA and CDR2 YNFKEQ. The CDR3 bases are TGTGCCAGCAGCCGGCAACTAGCGGGGGATGGGGAGACCCAGTACTTC. The encoded protein is CASSRQLAGDGETQYF.

This sequence joins TRBV4-3 and TRBJ1-1; 10 positions match TRBD1. The germline V gene has CDR1 LGHNA and CDR2 YSLEER. Trimming removed 4 bases from V and 3 bases from J; junction bases left unmatched: 5. The CDR3 is 15 residues long. The CDR3 region has the DNA TGCGCCAGCAGCCGAACGACAGGGGGCGACACTGAAGCTTTCTTT. Translation gives CASSRTTGGDTEAFF.

Comment on this clone: A junction end diverges from the germline sequence, so it may reflect a read error. The rearrangement joins TRBV7-7 to TRBJ2-3; possibly TRBD2 for D (5 bases). Germline CDR1 SSHAT, CDR2 FNYEAQ (reference sequence). This CDR3 spans 15 amino acids. In nucleotides, the CDR3 is TGTGCTAGCAGCTTAACCCTAGCCCTGTCAGATACGCAGTATTTT. It encodes CASSLTLALSDTQYF.

This clone was observed a handful of times. V is TRBV7-2 and J is TRBJ1-2; possible D gene TRBD1, 6 bases. CDR3 length: 14 amino acids. The germline V gene has CDR1 SGHTA and CDR2 FQGNSA. With 5 bases removed from V and 8 bases from J, the gap between germline ends came to 18 bases. The CDR3 coding sequence is TGTGCCAGCAGCCTCACCCCACAGGGCTCCGGCTACACCTTC. Protein product: CASSLTPQGSGYTF.

V gene TRBV7-3 combines with J gene TRBJ2-1; weak D call: TRBD1 (6 bases). The ends were cut back, 7 bases at V and 15 bases at J, with 25 bases in the middle. The CDR3 spans 14 residues. The germline gives CDR1 SGHTA, CDR2 FQGTGA. The CDR3 sequence: CASKPGRTEGYLFF. Here the CDR3 DNA reads TGTGCCAGCAAACCGGGCAGGACAGAGGGGTATTTGTTCTTC. Full variable domain (remainder filled in from reference TRBV7-3 and TRBJ2-1): GAGVSQTPSNKVTEKGKYVELRCDPISGHTALYWYRQSLGQGPEFLIYFQGTGAADDSGLPNDRFFAVRPEGSVSTLKIQRTERGDSAVYLCASKPGRTEGYLFFGPGTRLTVL.

This rearrangement joins TRBV19 to TRBJ1-5; D gene unclear. Germline values: CDR1 LNHDA, CDR2 SQIVND (reference sequence). The CDR3 sequence is 17 residues long. Trimming stripped 5 bases from V and 0 bases from J, with 17 bases between. CDR3: CASSQYWTRDSNQPQHF. In DNA form, the CDR3 reads TGTGCCAGTAGTCAGTACTGGACGAGGGATAGCAATCAGCCCCAGCATTTT. Using reference TRBV19 and TRBJ1-5 for the parts outside the CDR3, the full variable domain is DGGITQSPKYLFRKEGQNVTLSCEQNLNHDAMYWYRQDPGQGLRLIYYSQIVNDFQKGDIAEGYSVSREKKESFPLTVTSAQKNPTAFYLCASSQYWTRDSNQPQHFGDGTRLSIL.

This clone was recorded once. The chain recombines TRBV5-6 with TRBJ2-3; D unresolved. CDR1 and CDR2 (germline): SGHDT, YYEEEE. The germline V and J ends were trimmed by 2 bases and 6 bases, with 7 bases remaining between them. This CDR3 has 12 amino acids. The CDR3, as DNA: TGTGCCAGCAGCTTTCAAGCTGATACGCAGTATTTT. It encodes CASSFQADTQYF.

J is TRBJ1-1 and V is TRBV18; perhaps TRBD1 as D (5 bases). The CDR3 totals 15 residues. Trimming pared 6 bases from V and 3 bases from J, leaving 17 bases between. Germline V gene data show CDR1 as KGHSH and CDR2 as LQKENI. DNA of the CDR3: TGTGCCAGCTCCGAAAGGGGCAGGGAAGACACTGAAGCTTTCTTT. Translation: CASSERGREDTEAFF.

The V gene is TRBV5-6, the J gene TRBJ2-1; 8 bases agree with TRBD1. CDR1 and CDR2 from the germline V gene are SGHDT and YYEEEE. J gave up 6 bases and V 1 base, and 0 bases lay outside the gene matches. CDR3 length: 13 residues. CDR3 loop: CASSLTGGNEQFF. In DNA, the CDR3 is TGTGCCAGCAGCTTGACAGGGGGCAATGAGCAGTTCTTC.

This clone was recorded a few times. The V and J genes are TRBV10-3 and TRBJ1-1; D may be TRBD1 (5 bases). CDR1 ENHRY and CDR2 SYGVKD come from the germline V gene. Trimming removed 8 bases from V and 5 bases from J, with 15 bases in between. The CDR3 is made up of 13 amino acids. CDR3: CAIGAKGRTEAFF. CDR3 DNA: TGTGCCATCGGCGCGAAGGGGCGGACTGAAGCTTTCTTT.

This clone has a handful of counts. Other DNA sequences of this sample code for an identical CDR3. The chain couples TRBV27 to TRBJ1-2, with a possible D match to TRBD1 (5 bases). V dropped 3 bases and J dropped 8 bases, with 10 bases sitting between them. In germline, CDR1 is MNHEY, CDR2 SMNVEV (reference sequence). The CDR3 runs 12 residues. CDR3 nucleotides: TGTGCCAGCAGTTTCCCCGGGGGAGGCTACACCTTC. This gives the protein CASSFPGGGYTF.

This clone was observed once. The chain couples TRBV29-1 to TRBJ2-1; possible D gene TRBD2, 5 bases. V dropped 3 bases and J dropped 4 bases, with 10 bases sitting between them. Germline V lookup: CDR1 SQVTM, CDR2 ANQGSEA. The CDR3 consists of 13 residues. CDR3 bases: TGCAGCGTTGACCGGGGTCCTTACAATGAGCAGTTCTTC. Translation gives CSVDRGPYNEQFF.

The J gene is TRBJ2-3, the V gene TRBV21-1; TRBD1, the table's D call, lacks a check against the DNA. TRBV21-1 is shown as a pseudogene. The CDR3 covers 15 residues. CDR3 nucleotides: TGTGCCAGCACCTGGGACAGGGCGGGGACAGATACGCAGTATTTT. Translating it yields CASTWDRAGTDTQYF.